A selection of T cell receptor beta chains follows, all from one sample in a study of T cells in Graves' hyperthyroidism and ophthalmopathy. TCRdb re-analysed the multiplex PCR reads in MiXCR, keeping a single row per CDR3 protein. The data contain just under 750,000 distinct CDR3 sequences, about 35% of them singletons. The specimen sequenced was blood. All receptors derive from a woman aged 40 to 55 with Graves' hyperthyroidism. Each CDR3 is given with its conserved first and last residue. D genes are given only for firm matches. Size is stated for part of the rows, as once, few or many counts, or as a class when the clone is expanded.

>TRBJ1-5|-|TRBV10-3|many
TGTGCCATCAGTGAAAGGGACACCAATCAGCCCCAGCATTTT
CAISERDTNQPQHF
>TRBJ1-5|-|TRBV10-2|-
TGCGCCAGCAGTGAACAGGGCTTTGGCAATCAGCCCCAGCATTTT
CASSEQGFGNQPQHF
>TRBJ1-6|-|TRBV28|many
TGTGCCAGCAGTGGAGGGGCAGCCAATTCACCCCTCCACTTT
CASSGGAANSPLHF
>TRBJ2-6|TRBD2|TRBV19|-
TGTGCCAGTAGTATCGTGGAAGCGGGGTCTGGGGCCAACGTCCTGACTTTC
CASSIVEAGSGANVLTF
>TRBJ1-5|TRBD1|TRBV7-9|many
TGTGCCAGCAGCTCAAAGACAGGGGGCTCGTTTCAGCCCCAGCATTTT
CASSSKTGGSFQPQHF
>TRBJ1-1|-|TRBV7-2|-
TGTGCCAGCAGCTTATCCTTGGGGCCCACCACTGAAGCTTTCTTT
CASSLSLGPTTEAFF
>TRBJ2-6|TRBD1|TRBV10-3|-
TGTGCCATCAGTGAGAAAGTGGACAGGGTGCACTCTGGGGCCAACGTCCTGACTTTC
CAISEKVDRVHSGANVLTF
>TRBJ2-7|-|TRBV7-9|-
TGTGCCAGTAGTACAAACTACAATGAGCAGTACTTC
CASSTNYNEQYF
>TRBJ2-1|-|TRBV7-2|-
TGTGCCAGCAGCCTCGTCCCAATAGAGCAGTTCTTC
CASSLVPIEQFF
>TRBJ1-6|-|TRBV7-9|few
TGTGCCAGCGTTGATGGTCAGGGTGGTAATTCACCCCTCCACTTT
CASVDGQGGNSPLHF
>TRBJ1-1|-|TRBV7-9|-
TGTGCCAGCAGCTTTAAAGAGGGCAGGGGAAGCACTGAAGCTTTCTTT
CASSFKEGRGSTEAFF
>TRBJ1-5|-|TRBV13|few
TGTGCCAGCAGCTTGAGGGACGCCGATCAGCCCCAGCATTTT
CASSLRDADQPQHF
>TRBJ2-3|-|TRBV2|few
TGTGCCAGCAGTTTCGTTGGCACAGATACGCAGTATTTT
CASSFVGTDTQYF
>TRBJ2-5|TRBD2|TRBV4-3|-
TGCGCCAGCAGCCAAGATCCAGCGGGATCGGGGGAGACCCAGTACTTC
CASSQDPAGSGETQYF
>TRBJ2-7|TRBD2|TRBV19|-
TGTGCCAGTAGTAGTCTAGCGGGAGGAACCTACGAGCAGTACTTC
CASSSLAGGTYEQYF
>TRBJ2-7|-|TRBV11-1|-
TGCGCCAGCAGCCAAGCGGAGGGTTACGAGCAGTACTTC
CASSQAEGYEQYF
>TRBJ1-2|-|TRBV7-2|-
TGTGCCAGCTCACCATCGCCGACAGGCTATGGCTACACCTTC
CASSPSPTGYGYTF
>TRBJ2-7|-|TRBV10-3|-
TGTGCCAGCACCTTGGCAACAGTATCCTACGAGCAGTACTTC
CASTLATVSYEQYF
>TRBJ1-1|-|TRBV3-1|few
TGTGCCAGCAGGAAGGAGAGCATGAACACTGAAGCTTTCTTT
CASRKESMNTEAFF
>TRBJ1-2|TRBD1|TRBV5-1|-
TGCGCCAGCAGCCTAAGACAGGGGGCCCTCTCCTATGGCTACACCTTC
CASSLRQGALSYGYTF
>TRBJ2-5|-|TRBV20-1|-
TGCAGTGCTAGAGCAAACAACCAAGAGACCCAGTACTTC
CSARANNQETQYF
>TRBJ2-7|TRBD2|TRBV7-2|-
TGTGCCAGCAGCCCCGGGACTAGCGGCGGGGAGCAGTACTTC
CASSPGTSGGEQYF
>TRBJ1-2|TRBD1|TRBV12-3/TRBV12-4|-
TGTGCCAGCAGTGGGGGGACAGGGGAGGGCTACACCTTC
CASSGGTGEGYTF
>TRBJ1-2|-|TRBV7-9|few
TGTGCCAGCAGCTTAAAGGCCGGGGGGACGGACTTTGTAGGCGCTGGCTACACCTTC
CASSLKAGGTDFVGAGYTF
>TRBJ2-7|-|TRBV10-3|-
TGTGCCAGCAGCGTCGCCAGGGCTAGCTCCTACGAGCAGTACTTC
CASSVARASSYEQYF
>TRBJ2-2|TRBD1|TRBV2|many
TGTGCCAGGGAGGACAGGGGAAACACCGGGGAGCTGTTTTTT
CAREDRGNTGELFF
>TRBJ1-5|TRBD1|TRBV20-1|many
TGCAGTGCGCGTGACAGGGGCAATCAGCCCCAGCATTTT
CSARDRGNQPQHF
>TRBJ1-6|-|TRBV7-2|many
TGTGCCAGCAGCCCTAGTGGGTTGGGGGAGTCACCCCTCCACTTT
CASSPSGLGESPLHF
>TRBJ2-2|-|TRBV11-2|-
TGTGCCAGCTCACCACCGTCGGTCACCGGGGAGCTGTTTTTT
CASSPPSVTGELFF
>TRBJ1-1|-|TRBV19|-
TGTGCCAGTAGTATAGAGGGAACTCCTGGTGAAGCTTTCTTT
CASSIEGTPGEAFF
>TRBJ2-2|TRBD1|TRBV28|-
TGTGCCAGCAAGGTACAGGGGATAAGCACCGGGGAGCTGTTTTTT
CASKVQGISTGELFF
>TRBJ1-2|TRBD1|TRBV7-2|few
TGTGCCAGCAGCTTGCCCCACAAGACAGGGGTGGATGCTAACTATGGCTACACCTTC
CASSLPHKTGVDANYGYTF
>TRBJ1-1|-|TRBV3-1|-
TGTGCCAGCAGCCAAGATTTACGTGAATACACTGAAGCTTTCTTT
CASSQDLREYTEAFF
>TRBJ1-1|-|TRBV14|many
TGTGCCAGCAGCCAAGACGGGGGCCGAACTGAAGCTTTCTTT
CASSQDGGRTEAFF
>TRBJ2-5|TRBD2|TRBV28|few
TGTGCCAGCAGTTCCCGACTAGCGGGAGCATGGGAGACCCAGTACTTC
CASSSRLAGAWETQYF
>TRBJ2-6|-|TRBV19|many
TGTGCCAGTAGTATCGGTTCCGGCTCTGGGGCCAACGTCCTGACTTTC
CASSIGSGSGANVLTF
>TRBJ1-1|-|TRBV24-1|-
TGTGCCACCGGTGATGGTCTTACTGAAGCTTTCTTT
CATGDGLTEAFF
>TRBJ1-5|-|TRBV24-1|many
TGTGCCACCAGTGACCCCGGACGGGATCAGCCCCAGCATTTT
CATSDPGRDQPQHF
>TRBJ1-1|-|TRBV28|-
TGTGCCATCAACGCCGGTGATGAGGAGGCTTTCTTT
CAINAGDEEAFF
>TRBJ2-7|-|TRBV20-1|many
TGCAGTGCTTATGGGACGGAGAACGCCGGCGAGCAGTACTTC
CSAYGTENAGEQYF
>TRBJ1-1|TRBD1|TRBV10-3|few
TGTGCCAGCGTAACAGGGGGACAGTGGAACACTGAAGCTTTCTTT
CASVTGGQWNTEAFF
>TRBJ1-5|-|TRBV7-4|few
TGTGCCAGCAGCCAAGTCCCAGGAGGCAATCAGCCCCAGCATTTT
CASSQVPGGNQPQHF
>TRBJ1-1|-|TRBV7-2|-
TGTGCCAGCACCTCCGGGACTTATAGCACTGAAGCTTTCTTT
CASTSGTYSTEAFF
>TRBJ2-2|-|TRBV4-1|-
TGCGCCAGCAGCCAGTGGGAATTTGAGAACACCGGGGAGCTGTTTTTT
CASSQWEFENTGELFF
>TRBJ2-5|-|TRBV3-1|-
TGTGCCAGCAGCCAAGATCAGGAATCGACCGCGACCCAGTACTTC
CASSQDQESTATQYF
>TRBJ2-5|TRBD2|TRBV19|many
TGTGCCAGCAGTACGACTAGCGGGAGCAAGACCCAGTACTTC
CASSTTSGSKTQYF
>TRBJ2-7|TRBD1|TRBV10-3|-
TGTGCCATCAGTGAGGGACAGGGAGAGCAGTACTTC
CAISEGQGEQYF
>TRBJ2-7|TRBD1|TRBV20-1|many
TGCAGTGCTAGGAAGGGGACAGGGCACTACGAGCAGTACTTC
CSARKGTGHYEQYF
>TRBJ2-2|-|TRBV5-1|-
TGCGCCAGCAGCTTGACTGATTCTATAAACACCGGGGAGCTGTTTTTT
CASSLTDSINTGELFF
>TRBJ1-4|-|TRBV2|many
TGTGCCAGCAGTGGCAGGGGCGGTTTTAAACTGTTTTTT
CASSGRGGFKLFF